The 10 T cell receptor beta chains reported below all come from one sample, sequenced in a study of Ad26.COV2.S vaccination and SARS-CoV-2 variants. This table comes from immunoSEQ multiplex PCR, and its TCRdb copy is limited to in-frame clones, with some not included. The sample yields about 350,000 clones, 92% seen once. Source: peripheral blood, taken after recovery from COVID-19. Source of these receptors: a human donor who had recovered from COVID-19.

The CDR3 nucleotides read TGTGCCAGCAGCTTAAGGACAGGGGCCGGCGGGGGCTACACCTTC. Translated: CASSLRTGAGGGYTF. J is TRBJ1-2 and V is TRBV7-2, with TRBD1 matching over 9 bases. V shed 2 bases and J 8 bases; nucleotides not matched to a gene: 9. Per the germline V gene, CDR1 is SGHTA and CDR2 is FQGNSA. The CDR3 covers 15 residues.

The rearrangement joins TRBV9 to TRBJ2-3, with 11 bases identical to TRBD1. The CDR3 is made up of 16 amino acids. Germline CDR1 is SGDLS and CDR2 is YYNGEE. V lost 3 bases, J lost 3 bases, and 6 bases stayed unmatched. DNA for the CDR3: TGTGCCAGCAGCGAGGGACAGGGGGTAGGAACAGATACGCAGTATTTT. Its protein is CASSEGQGVGTDTQYF.

This clone was picked up one time. V is TRBV19 and J is TRBJ2-1, with a possible D match to TRBD1 (6 bases). Germline CDR1 LNHDA, CDR2 SQIVND (reference sequence). Trimming removed 7 bases at V and 2 bases at J, with 15 bases between. The CDR3 spans 15 residues. The CDR3 sequence: CASTSGDTPYNEQFF. The CDR3 coding sequence is TGTGCCAGTACCTCAGGGGACACTCCCTACAATGAGCAGTTCTTC.

This sequence joins TRBV25-1 and TRBJ1-5, with D hard to call. Germline V gene sequence: CDR1 MGHDK, CDR2 SYGVNS. The CDR3 is 14 amino acids. Trimming pared 5 bases from V and 1 base from J, leaving 9 bases between. Here the CDR3 reads CASSHGGSNQPQHF. In DNA, the CDR3 is TGTGCCAGCAGTCATGGAGGCAGCAATCAGCCCCAGCATTTT. The variable domain in full, with the rest retrieved from reference TRBV25-1 and TRBJ1-5, is EADIYQTPRYLVIGTGKKITLECSQTMGHDKMYWYQQDPGMELHLIHYSYGVNSTEKGDLSSESTVSRIRTEHFPLTLESARPSHTSQYLCASSHGGSNQPQHFGDGTRLSIL.

The rearrangement joins TRBV2 to TRBJ2-7, with D possibly matching TRBD2 (5 bases). Germline V CDR1 and CDR2: SNHLY, FYNNEI. V was cut by 4 bases and J by 0 bases, with 10 bases left in between. This CDR3 has 14 residues. The CDR3 here is CASSVSGNSYEQYF. The CDR3 DNA reads as TGTGCCAGCAGTGTTTCGGGGAACTCCTACGAGCAGTACTTC.

The chain carries TRBV18 and TRBJ2-3; 7 nucleotides line up with TRBD1. The V gene's germline CDR1 is KGHSH and CDR2 LQKENI. V lost 1 base and J lost 0; bases outside the gene matches: 4. The CDR3 consists of 16 residues. CDR3 region: CASSPQGTASTDTQYF. CDR3 DNA: TGTGCCAGCTCACCACAGGGGACAGCTAGCACAGATACGCAGTATTTT.

The gene calls are TRBV19 and TRBJ1-2; D remains unclear. Trimming took off 3 bases at V and 4 bases at J, with 15 bases between the two ends. The germline CDR1 and CDR2 sequences are LNHDA and SQIVND (reference sequence). CDR3 length: 15 residues. The CDR3 bases are TGTGCCAGTAGTATTTCTTCCGGGCCTGCCTATGGCTACACCTTC. It encodes CASSISSGPAYGYTF.

The gene calls are TRBV5-4 and TRBJ1-1; 10 bases align to TRBD1. This CDR3 has 17 residues. With 4 bases clipped from V and 2 bases from J, the junction kept 11 bases outside the gene matches. The V gene's germline CDR1 is SGHNT and CDR2 YYREEE (reference sequence). The CDR3 sequence: CASSRHPDRGDNTEAFF. The CDR3 bases are TGTGCCAGCAGCCGACACCCGGACAGGGGGGATAACACTGAAGCTTTCTTT. The entire variable domain, with the rest obtained from reference TRBV5-4 and TRBJ1-1, is as follows: ETGVTQSPTHLIKTRGQQVTLRCSSQSGHNTVSWYQQALGQGPQFIFQYYREEENGRGNFPPRFSGLQFPNYSSELNVNALELDDSALYLCASSRHPDRGDNTEAFFGQGTRLTVV.

The chain uses TRBV6-5 and TRBJ1-4; D ambiguous. Trimming cost V 0 bases and J 4 bases, with 6 bases left between them. Per the germline V gene, CDR1 is MNHEY and CDR2 is SVGAGI. CDR3 size: 14 residues. Written as DNA, the CDR3 is TGTGCCAGCAGTTACTCGAATGTTAATGAAAAACTGTTTTTT. Its protein product is CASSYSNVNEKLFF.

This chain joins TRBV7-2 and TRBJ2-1; D is unclear. The V gene lost 0 bases and the J gene lost 5 bases, with 8 bases spanning the gap. The CDR3 is 14 residues long. Germline V gene data show CDR1 as SGHTA and CDR2 as FQGNSA. The DNA for the CDR3 is TGTGCCAGCAGCTTAGCGGGCACCGACAATGAGCAGTTCTTC. Residues: CASSLAGTDNEQFF.